Detailed here is one TCR beta chain. What it binds is not known. The germline gene is not matched at one end of the junction; a read error may be the cause. This CDR3 is built from 18 residues. TCRdb passed the PCR reads through MiXCR, listing each CDR3 protein once. The sample has approximately 90,000 distinct CDR3 sequences; 20% to 30% are singletons. This sample is part of a study of molecular identifiers for immune sequencing clone quantification. Findings of the study overall: Researchers reportedly could pick up spiked Jurkat TCR RNA from one cell mixed into about 970,000 naive cells.

The source material was naive CD8+ T cells from blood, with Jurkat cell RNA spiked in. Regarding subset: FACS-sorted CD8+CD4-CCR7+CD45RA+ naive T cells. The chain couples TRBV5-3 to TRBJ1-6, with D unresolved. TRBV5-3 is placed among ORFs of uncertain function. This receptor was obtained from a human donor in good health. Some libraries in this study had Jurkat cell RNA spiked in. CDR3 sequence: CASSLAVGRSSYNSPLHF. The CDR3 DNA follows: TGTGCCAGCAGCTTGGCCGTCGGCAGGAGCTCCTATAATTCACCCCTCCACTTT.